The TCR beta chain described here comes from a study of Graves' ophthalmopathy and Graves' hyperthyroidism. Overall study results and limits: Ophthalmopathy progression was predicted with around 71% sensitivity and about 72% specificity.

Symptoms, serum thyroxine and TRAb, thyroid ultrasound, and orbital computed tomography formed the diagnostic basis. Worth noting for this clonotype: The antigen is not known.

Germline V gene lookup returns CDR1 MNHNS and CDR2 SASEGT. There are 15 residues in the CDR3. V was cut by 2 bases and J by 2 bases, with 13 bases left in between. TCR beta CDR3 regions were amplified from RNA transcripts. HTBI primers served in a first-round RT-PCR, which a second-round multiplex PCR followed. MiXCR, run by TCRdb on the multiplex PCR reads, gives a single entry per CDR3 protein. Here the sample spans more than 1,000,000 distinct CDR3 sequences, about two fifths being singletons. The sequenced material came from peripheral blood or thyroid tissue (not recorded which). The V gene is TRBV6-1, the J gene TRBJ2-7; D perhaps matches TRBD2 (6 bases). This sequence was found in an adult man with Graves' hyperthyroidism. CDR3 DNA sequence: TGTGCCAGCAGTGAATTGGGGACTTCTCCCTACGAGCAGTACTTC. Translated, it gives CASSELGTSPYEQYF.